These 3 T cell receptor beta chains were all obtained from the same sample, sequenced in a study of neurological immune-mediated disorders (dated by TCRdb to 2018 to 2020). Library prep was done by 5' RACE. Reads for this sample came from an Illumina HiSeq 2500. TCRdb passed the public sequencing reads through fastp at Q25 and MiXCR, retaining productive beta sequences. Every CDR3 protein is listed once, alongside the most common genes and DNA of its rows. The sample has roughly 62,000 distinct CDR3 sequences on record, about 4% of them singletons. Less than 2.5% of the sample belongs to the ten largest clones. The sample comprised PBMCs. The receptors originated from a woman in her forties or fifties with multiple sclerosis.

Concerning this clonotype: Given a much more abundant clone one base away, this may be a read error. The CDR3 loop reads CAGGDVLQPQHF. The CDR3, as DNA: TGTGCCGGCGGGGACGTTTTACAGCCCCAGCATTTT. The genes are TRBV28 and TRBJ1-5, with D perhaps matching TRBD1 (5 bases). CDR3 length: 12 residues. V dropped 11 bases and J dropped 7 bases, with 15 bases sitting between them. The V gene's germline CDR1 is MDHEN and CDR2 SYDVKM.

This clonotype has ten or more counts. This rearrangement joins TRBV15 to TRBJ2-7, with D uncertain. Trimming cost V 6 bases and J 0 bases, with 12 bases left between them. Germline loops: CDR1 LNHNV, CDR2 YYDKDF (reference sequence). The CDR3 has 14 amino acids. CDR3 sequence (DNA): TGTGCCACCAGTAGTTTAATGAGCTCCTACGAGCAGTACTTC. Amino acids: CATSSLMSSYEQYF.

This clonotype was counted at least ten times. The chain uses TRBV6-5 and TRBJ2-5, with D unresolved. Germline V gives CDR1 MNHEY, CDR2 SVGAGI. The CDR3 consists of 14 residues. The V gene lost 0 bases and the J gene lost 2 bases, with 7 bases spanning the gap. Here the CDR3 DNA reads TGTGCCAGCAGTTACTCGATCCTTCAAGAGACCCAGTACTTC. Encoded protein: CASSYSILQETQYF.